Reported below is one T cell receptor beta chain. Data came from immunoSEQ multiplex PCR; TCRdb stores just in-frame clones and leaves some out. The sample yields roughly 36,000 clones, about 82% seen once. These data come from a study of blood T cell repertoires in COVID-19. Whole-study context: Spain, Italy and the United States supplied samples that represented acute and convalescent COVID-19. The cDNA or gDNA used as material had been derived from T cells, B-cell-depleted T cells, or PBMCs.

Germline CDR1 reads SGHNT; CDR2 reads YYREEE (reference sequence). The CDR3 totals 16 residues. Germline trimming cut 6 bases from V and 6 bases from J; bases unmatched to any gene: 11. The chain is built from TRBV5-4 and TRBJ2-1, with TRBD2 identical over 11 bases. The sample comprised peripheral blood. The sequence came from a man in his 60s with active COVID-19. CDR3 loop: CASTYLGLAAPNEQFF. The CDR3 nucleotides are TGTGCCAGCACCTACCTGGGACTAGCGGCCCCCAATGAGCAGTTCTTC.